The rows below give T cell receptor beta chains drawn from one sample of a study of cytomegalovirus exposure and HLA in healthy donors. Profiling relied on immunoSEQ multiplex PCR, and the TCRdb table lists in-frame clones only, not all of them. The table lists 100,000 to 150,000 clones, approximately 82% of them singletons. Input material: PBMCs. Every receptor here comes from a man aged 18-30 years in good health and CMV-seropositive. Both conserved end residues are part of each CDR3. D genes are given only for firm matches. Some rows have no size entry. The others give once, few or many, or a class for an expanded clone.

abundance | j_gene | v_gene | d_gene | CDR3nt | CDR3aa
once | TRBJ2-3 | TRBV30 | NA | TGTGCCTGGAGTGTACTGGCGGGGTCAGATACGCAGTATTTT | CAWSVLAGSDTQYF
NA | TRBJ1-5 | TRBV28 | TRBD1 | TGTGCCAGCAGTTTTGTCTGGGGGCAGGGGGATCAGCCCCAGCATTTT | CASSFVWGQGDQPQHF
NA | TRBJ2-5 | TRBV2 | TRBD2 | TGTGCCAGCAGTAAGACTAGCGGGGAACAAGAGACCCAGTACTTC | CASSKTSGEQETQYF
few | TRBJ1-1 | TRBV7-9 | NA | TGTGCCAGCAGCTTAAGCTTGAACACTGAAGCTTTCTTT | CASSLSLNTEAFF
NA | TRBJ2-5 | TRBV7-8 | NA | TGTGCCAGCAGCGCAGGGGCGGAGACCCAGTACTTC | CASSAGAETQYF
NA | TRBJ2-3 | TRBV29-1 | NA | TGCAGCGTTGCCACAGGGATGGGCACAGATACGCAGTATTTT | CSVATGMGTDTQYF
NA | TRBJ2-3 | TRBV7-9 | NA | TGTGCCAGCAGCTATCAAGATACGCAGTATTTT | CASSYQDTQYF
NA | TRBJ2-7 | TRBV5-1 | TRBD1 | TGCGCCAGCAGCCCGACAGGGAGCTCCTACGAGCAGTACTTC | CASSPTGSSYEQYF
NA | TRBJ2-2 | TRBV19 | NA | TGTGCCAGTACCTGGACAACGAACACCGGGGAGCTGTTTTTT | CASTWTTNTGELFF
many | TRBJ2-7 | TRBV2 | NA | TGTGCCAGCACCGAGGTATCCTACGAGCAGTACTTC | CASTEVSYEQYF
NA | TRBJ2-7 | TRBV5-1 | NA | TGCGCCAGCAGCTTGGGAGGAACCTACGAGCAGTACTTC | CASSLGGTYEQYF
NA | TRBJ1-3 | TRBV9 | TRBD1 | TGTGCCAGCATGGGACAGCACTCTGGAAACACCATATATTTT | CASMGQHSGNTIYF
NA | TRBJ2-1 | TRBV29-1 | TRBD2 | TGCAGCGTTCCTAGCGGTAGCTCCTACAATGAGCAGTTCTTC | CSVPSGSSYNEQFF
once | TRBJ1-2 | TRBV2 | NA | TGTGCCAGCAGTGACGAAAGGACTACCTATGGCTACACCTTC | CASSDERTTYGYTF
NA | TRBJ2-1 | TRBV28 | NA | TGTGCCAGCAGTATTCTGAATGAGCAGTTCTTC | CASSILNEQFF
NA | TRBJ1-2 | TRBV15 | NA | TGTGCCACCAGCAGAGATTTTGCGGCTCTTAACTATGGCTACACCTTC | CATSRDFAALNYGYTF
NA | TRBJ2-3 | TRBV7-3 | NA | TGTGCCAGCAGCCAACAACAGAGTAGCACAGATACGCAGTATTTT | CASSQQQSSTDTQYF
few | TRBJ1-6 | TRBV19 | NA | TGTGCCAGTAGCCTACAGGGAAGAAATTCACCCCTCCACTTT | CASSLQGRNSPLHF
NA | TRBJ2-3 | TRBV2 | TRBD2 | TGTGCCAGGTCAACTAGCGGGGGATCCGTTAGCACAGATACGCAGTATTTT | CARSTSGGSVSTDTQYF
NA | TRBJ2-3 | TRBV4-2 | NA | TGTGCCAGCAGCCAGGGGCCGGGGGAAAGCACAGATACGCAGTATTTT | CASSQGPGESTDTQYF
NA | TRBJ2-1 | TRBV27 | TRBD2 | TGTGCCAGCAGGCTTAGCGGGGGGGCTCTCAATGAGCAGTTCTTC | CASRLSGGALNEQFF
NA | TRBJ2-5 | TRBV19 | TRBD2 | TGTGCCAGTAGTACTAGCGGGGGGCTGCAAGAGACCCAGTACTTC | CASSTSGGLQETQYF
NA | TRBJ1-6 | TRBV18 | TRBD1 | TGTGCCAGCTCGTCACAGGGGGACAATTCACCCCTCCACTTT | CASSSQGDNSPLHF
NA | TRBJ1-5 | TRBV4-1 | NA | TGCGCCAGCAGCCATACAGGGTTCAATCAGCCCCAGCATTTT | CASSHTGFNQPQHF
NA | TRBJ2-1 | TRBV5-1 | NA | TGCGCCAGCAGCTTGGGACAGAATAATTGGGAGCAGTTCTTC | CASSLGQNNWEQFF
NA | TRBJ2-7 | TRBV5-1 | NA | TGCGCCAGCAGCCAAGGAGTCGAGCAGTACTTC | CASSQGVEQYF